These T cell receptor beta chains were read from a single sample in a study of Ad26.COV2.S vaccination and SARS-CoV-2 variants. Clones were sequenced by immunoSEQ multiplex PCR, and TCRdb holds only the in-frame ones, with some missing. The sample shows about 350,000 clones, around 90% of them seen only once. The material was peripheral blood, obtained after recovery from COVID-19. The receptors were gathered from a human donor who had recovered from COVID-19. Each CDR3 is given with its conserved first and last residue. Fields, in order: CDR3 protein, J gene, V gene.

CDR3: CASSQDSEVPYEQYF
J: TRBJ2-7
V: TRBV3-1/TRBV3-2

CDR3: CASSPAGARPDTQYF
J: TRBJ2-3
V: TRBV7-9

CDR3: CATSPGLYSNQPQHF
J: TRBJ1-5
V: TRBV15

CDR3: CASSYGNGGYGYTF
J: TRBJ1-2
V: TRBV6-2/TRBV6-3

CDR3: CASTPSGGRNGELFF
J: TRBJ2-2
V: TRBV7-6

CDR3: CASSWGLGGVDYGYTF
J: TRBJ1-2
V: TRBV5-4

CDR3: CASSQDRSVRDGYTF
J: TRBJ1-2
V: TRBV4-2

CDR3: CASSLTGQRDTEAFF
J: TRBJ1-1
V: TRBV5-1

CDR3: CASSPNSGTTNEKLFF
J: TRBJ1-4
V: TRBV4-3

CDR3: CASSVDGPYGYTF
J: TRBJ1-2
V: TRBV9

CDR3: CASSLRRSENEKLFF
J: TRBJ1-4
V: TRBV4-1

CDR3: CASSQEMREQYF
J: TRBJ2-7
V: TRBV4-1

CDR3: CAISTTLDSSGNTIYF
J: TRBJ1-3
V: TRBV10-3

CDR3: CASSQEGAAGNTIYF
J: TRBJ1-3
V: TRBV4-2